The 5 T cell receptor beta chains below come from one sample, sequenced in a study of blood T cell repertoires in COVID-19. Sequenced by immunoSEQ multiplex PCR; TCRdb stores in-frame clones only, minus some. The table has approximately 170,000 clones, roughly 85% seen once. Source material: peripheral blood. The origin of the receptors is an elderly woman with active or convalescent COVID-19.

The rearrangement joins TRBV11-3 to TRBJ2-1, with a possible D match to TRBD2 (5 bases). The CDR3 spans 13 residues. Trimming removed 3 bases at V and 9 bases at J, with 12 bases between. The germline gives CDR1 SGHNT, CDR2 YENEEA. The CDR3, as DNA: TGTGCCAGCAGCTTTAAAAGCGGAACTGAGCAGTTCTTC. As protein: CASSFKSGTEQFF.

This clone was found once. V is TRBV2 and J is TRBJ1-3; 8 bases agree with TRBD1. This CDR3 has 16 amino acids. The ends lost 7 bases at V and 0 bases at J; junction bases unmatched: 8. The germline CDR1 and CDR2 sequences are SNHLY and FYNNEI. This CDR3 reads CASTRGQVASGNTIYF. The CDR3 DNA is TGTGCCAGCACAAGGGGACAGGTTGCCTCTGGAAACACCATATATTTT.

The chain carries TRBV18 and TRBJ1-6; D is undetermined. Trimming pared 2 bases from V and 5 bases from J, leaving 13 bases between. The germline V gene encodes CDR1 KGHSH and CDR2 LQKENI. This CDR3 comprises 16 residues. The CDR3 protein is CASSPSVSSNNSPLHF. In DNA, the CDR3 is TGTGCCAGCTCACCATCCGTGAGCTCGAATAATTCACCCCTCCACTTT.

The genes are TRBV7-9 and TRBJ1-2; D not resolved. Germline values: CDR1 SEHNR, CDR2 FQNEAQ (reference sequence). Trimming left V 3 bases short and J 2 bases short, with 13 bases between. CDR3 length: 15 amino acids. Here the CDR3 DNA reads TGTGCCAGCAGCTTTGCCGGGTCTCGAAACTATGGCTACACCTTC. Protein product: CASSFAGSRNYGYTF.

V usage is TRBV6-4 and J usage is TRBJ1-5, with TRBD1 matching 7 bases. The CDR3 is 15 amino acids. Trimming removed 6 bases from V and 1 base from J; junction bases left unmatched: 6. Germline V gene data show CDR1 as MRHNA and CDR2 as SNTAGT. CDR3 nucleotide sequence: TGTGCCAGCAGCCCCGACAGGGTGAGCAATCAGCCCCAGCATTTT. It is translated as CASSPDRVSNQPQHF.